Following are 25 T cell receptor beta chains from one sample sequenced in a study of cytomegalovirus exposure and HLA in healthy donors (dated by TCRdb to the late 2010s). Library construction relied on the immunoSEQ multiplex PCR assay. For the multiplex PCR, a mixture combining 60 forward primers for TCR Vbeta segments and 13 reverse primers for TCR Jbeta segments was used. TCRdb mirrors the immuneACCESS table, restricted to in-frame sequences. Some clones are absent from its copies; in checked studies, under half trace to an unresolved V gene, and the reason for the others is unknown. The sample has approximately 70,000 clones on record. The ten largest clones represent about 5% of the sample. The sequencing sample was made of PBMCs. Source of these receptors: a woman aged 40 to 55 in good health and CMV-seropositive.

This chain links TRBV4-1 with TRBJ2-1, with 7 positions matching TRBD2. CDR1 and CDR2 from the germline V gene are MGHRA and YSYEKL. CDR3 length: 17 residues. The junction had 13 bases not matched to a gene; V was cut back by 1 base and J by 7 bases. The CDR3 region has the DNA TGCGCCAGCAGCCAAGTTCAGGTGGGAGGGCCTGGGAATGAGCAGTTCTTC. As protein: CASSQVQVGGPGNEQFF.

The chain joins TRBV11-2 to TRBJ1-2; no reliable D call. CDR1 and CDR2 (germline): SGHAT, FQNNGV. The length of the CDR3 is 17 residues. V was pared by 1 base and J by 4 bases, with 19 bases between. CDR3 residues: CASSLGAGSPLGYGYTF. The DNA for the CDR3 is TGTGCCAGCAGCTTAGGGGCAGGTTCACCCCTGGGCTATGGCTACACCTTC.

This chain connects TRBV4-1 to TRBJ2-7; 9 bases line up with TRBD2. In germline, CDR1 is MGHRA, CDR2 YSYEKL. With V trimmed by 0 bases and J by 0 bases, 15 bases remained unmatched. The CDR3 is made up of 20 amino acids. CDR3 region: CASSQDLIGASGDLSYEQYF. The CDR3 DNA reads as TGCGCCAGCAGCCAAGACCTTATCGGGGCTAGCGGGGACCTCTCCTACGAGCAGTACTTC.

CDR3 sequence (DNA): TGTGCCAGCAGTGAAGAACTAGCGGGACGGGAGACCCAGTACTTC. This encodes CASSEELAGRETQYF. The rearrangement uses TRBV2 and TRBJ2-5; 10 nucleotides align to TRBD2. CDR3 length equals 15 residues. Germline CDR1 reads SNHLY; CDR2 reads FYNNEI. V was clipped by 1 base and J by 5 bases; unmatched bases: 4.

The V call is TRBV2, the J call TRBJ2-4; 12 nucleotides agree with TRBD2. V shed 4 bases, J shed 0 bases, and the junction held 1 base outside the gene matches. Germline-derived CDR1 and CDR2 are SNHLY and FYNNEI. This CDR3 has 16 amino acids. This CDR3 is CASSGGLAGAKNIQYF. CDR3 in DNA: TGTGCCAGCAGTGGGGGACTAGCGGGAGCCAAAAACATTCAGTACTTC.

This chain joins TRBV6-6 and TRBJ2-7; 8 nucleotides line up with TRBD1. V shed 5 bases, J shed 0 bases, and the junction held 6 bases outside the gene matches. The CDR3 runs to 15 residues. Germline V CDR1 and CDR2: MNHNY, SVGAGI (reference sequence). The CDR3 DNA sequence: TGTGCCAGCAGTATCGGACAGGGAAGCTCCTACGAGCAGTACTTC. It yields the protein CASSIGQGSSYEQYF.

V gene TRBV5-8 combines with J gene TRBJ1-4; D perhaps matches TRBD1 (5 bases). Germline V gene data show CDR1 as SGHTS and CDR2 as YDEGEE. The CDR3 is 14 amino acids. V lost 2 bases and J 7 bases, leaving 12 bases between the germline ends. The CDR3 nucleotides read TGTGCCAGCAGCTTCGGGACTTCGGGTGAAAAACTGTTTTTT. This translates into CASSFGTSGEKLFF.

The CDR3 reads CASSLGAAPPYEQYF. Here the CDR3 DNA reads TGTGCCAGCAGTTTAGGGGCAGCTCCTCCCTACGAGCAGTACTTC. The V and J genes are TRBV28 and TRBJ2-7; TRBD1 is a possible D gene (5 bases). Germline V gene sequence: CDR1 MDHEN, CDR2 SYDVKM. The CDR3 covers 15 residues. V lost 2 bases and J lost 2, with 13 bases in between.

This chain links TRBV28 with TRBJ1-3; possibly TRBD1 for D (5 bases). Trimming took off 4 bases at V and 4 bases at J, with 14 bases between the two ends. Germline loops: CDR1 MDHEN, CDR2 SYDVKM. CDR3 size: 15 residues. As DNA, the CDR3 is TGTGCCAGCAGTTCCCACCAGGGATCCGGAAACACCATATATTTT. Translated, it gives CASSSHQGSGNTIYF. Combining the CDR3 with reference TRBV28 and TRBJ1-3 gives the whole variable domain DVKVTQSSRYLVKRTGEKVFLECVQDMDHENMFWYRQDPGLGLRLIYFSYDVKMKEKGDIPEGYSVSREKKERFSLILESASTNQTSMYLCASSSHQGSGNTIYFGEGSWLTVV.

This chain connects TRBV7-8 to TRBJ2-7; D possibly corresponds to TRBD2 (6 bases). Per germline, CDR1 SGHVS and CDR2 FQNEAQ. This CDR3 comprises 14 residues. V was pared by 5 bases and J by 4 bases, with 15 bases between. CDR3 loop: CASSVTGGKYEQYF. The CDR3 coding sequence is TGTGCCAGCAGCGTAACAGGAGGGAAATACGAGCAGTACTTC.

This sequence joins TRBV19 and TRBJ1-1, with D perhaps TRBD1 (6 bases). The CDR3 has 13 amino acids. Deletions cut 5 bases from V and 11 bases from J, with 18 bases between. In germline, CDR1 is LNHDA, CDR2 SQIVND (reference sequence). In nucleotides, the CDR3 is TGTGCCAGTAGTCTAACAGACAGGATGGGGGCTTTCTTT. Amino acid sequence: CASSLTDRMGAFF.

The chain employs TRBV5-1 and TRBJ1-2; D gene uncertain. Per the germline V gene, CDR1 is SGHRS and CDR2 is YFSETQ. V lost 3 bases, J lost 3 bases, and 15 bases lay in between. This CDR3 has 15 residues. The CDR3 DNA reads TGCGCCAGCAGCTCAAACCGAGGGATCGACTATGGCTACACCTTC. Amino acid sequence: CASSSNRGIDYGYTF.

The J gene is TRBJ1-1, the V gene TRBV11-2; unclear D gene. Germline lookup yields CDR1 SGHAT and CDR2 FQNNGV. Trimming cost V 4 bases and J 2 bases, with 17 bases left between them. This CDR3 spans 16 amino acids. CDR3 region: CASSSPTGIPNTEAFF. The DNA of the CDR3 is TGTGCCAGCAGCTCCCCGACCGGGATTCCAAACACTGAAGCTTTCTTT.

The chain recombines TRBV19 with TRBJ2-3; 10 bases are a match to TRBD2. The CDR3 extends over 16 amino acids. V shed 4 bases, J shed 3 bases, and the junction held 7 bases outside the gene matches. CDR1 LNHDA and CDR2 SQIVND come from the germline V gene (reference sequence). In DNA, the CDR3 is TGTGCCAGTAGTAGTAAAGCGGGAGGGCCTACAGATACGCAGTATTTT. This codes for CASSSKAGGPTDTQYF.

The genes are TRBV10-3 and TRBJ2-3; D unresolved. Germline CDR1 is ENHRY and CDR2 is SYGVKD. This CDR3 has 14 amino acids. V dropped 4 bases and J dropped 1 base, with 9 bases sitting between them. The CDR3 spells CAISGVSGTDTQYF. CDR3 coding DNA: TGTGCCATCAGTGGTGTGTCGGGCACAGATACGCAGTATTTT.

The chain combines TRBV15 with TRBJ1-2; D gene unclear. Germline V gene lookup returns CDR1 LNHNV and CDR2 YYDKDF (reference sequence). This CDR3 contains 15 residues. Trimming shortened V by 0 bases and J by 6 bases, and 14 bases separated the two germline ends. CDR3 amino acids: CATSRDLSDTNGYTF. DNA for the CDR3: TGTGCCACCAGCAGAGATCTCAGTGATACAAATGGCTACACCTTC.

This chain joins TRBV15 and TRBJ1-4; D call uncertain. The V and J ends lost 0 bases and 13 bases respectively, with 15 bases between them. The CDR3 totals 14 residues. The V gene's germline CDR1 is LNHNV and CDR2 YYDKDF (reference sequence). The CDR3 nucleotides read TGTGCCACCAGCAGAGATCTAGAGGGAAAGGCACTGTTTTTT. Translation gives CATSRDLEGKALFF.

Worth noting for this clone: One end of the junction is discordant with germline, which a read error may explain. This chain connects TRBV7-9 to TRBJ2-1; the match to TRBD1 covers 11 bases. The CDR3 has 12 residues. Per the germline V gene, CDR1 is SEHNR and CDR2 is FQNEAQ (reference sequence). The CDR3 spells CASSLVDRGPVF. The CDR3 DNA sequence: TGTGCCAGCAGCTTAGTGGACAGGGGGCCGGTCTTC. The variable domain in full, completed from reference TRBV7-9 and TRBJ2-1, reads DTGVSQNPRHKITKRGQNVTFRCDPISEHNRLYWYRQTLGQGPEFLTYFQNEAQLEKSRLLSDRFSAERPKGSFSTLEIQRTEQGDSAMYLCASSLVDRGPVFGPGTRLTVL.

The rearrangement joins TRBV4-2 to TRBJ1-3; no firm D call. The CDR3 has 15 amino acids. Germline V gene sequence: CDR1 LGHNA, CDR2 YNFKEQ. Trimming removed 0 bases from V and 0 bases from J, with 6 bases in between. CDR3 residues: CASSQDGSSGNTIYF. In DNA form, the CDR3 reads TGTGCCAGCAGCCAAGATGGGAGCTCTGGAAACACCATATATTTT.

The rearrangement joins TRBV5-1 to TRBJ2-1; TRBD1 agrees at 9 bases. CDR1 is SGHRS and CDR2 is YFSETQ in the germline V gene. J lost 4 bases, V lost 4 bases, and 9 bases had no gene match. The CDR3 length is 16 residues. CDR3 DNA: TGCGCCAGCAGCCCGGTCGGGACAGGGACTTACAATGAGCAGTTCTTC. Its protein is CASSPVGTGTYNEQFF.

This clone is classed as medium-sized (0.01 to 0.1%) by frequency. This chain connects TRBV6-1 to TRBJ2-3; TRBD2 might be the D (6 bases). The V gene lost 2 bases and the J gene lost 5 bases, with 17 bases spanning the gap. The CDR3 spans 16 residues. CDR1 is MNHNS and CDR2 is SASEGT in the germline V gene. The CDR3, as DNA: TGTGCCAGCAGTGAATCGAGCCCGGGAGACGTAGATACGCAGTATTTT. Encoded protein: CASSESSPGDVDTQYF.

The chain combines TRBV4-3 with TRBJ1-2, with D uncertain. V lost 0 bases and J 8 bases, leaving 10 bases between the germline ends. Germline V gives CDR1 LGHNA, CDR2 YSLEER. CDR3 length: 13 amino acids. The CDR3 protein is CASSQDRTRGYTF. CDR3 nucleotide sequence: TGCGCCAGCAGCCAAGATCGTACCCGGGGCTACACCTTC.

V gene TRBV18 combines with J gene TRBJ2-7; 7 nucleotides agree with TRBD2. The trim removed 3 bases at V and 0 bases at J, leaving 2 bases unmatched. The CDR3 sequence is 14 residues long. Per the germline V gene, CDR1 is KGHSH and CDR2 is LQKENI. CDR3 nucleotides: TGTGCCAGCTCACCGGGGGGGGGCTCCTACGAGCAGTACTTC. It yields the protein CASSPGGGSYEQYF.

The chain links TRBV6-1 to TRBJ2-3, with TRBD2 matching over 10 bases. Losses at the gene ends were 7 bases for V and 2 bases for J; bases not matched to a gene: 3. The CDR3 runs to 14 residues. CDR1 MNHNS and CDR2 SASEGT come from the germline V gene. DNA for the CDR3: TGTGCCAGCAATGGACTAGCGGTCACAGATACGCAGTATTTT. It yields the protein CASNGLAVTDTQYF.

The chain has TRBV5-4 and TRBJ2-7; D might be TRBD2 (5 bases). Germline V gene sequence: CDR1 SGHNT, CDR2 YYREEE (reference sequence). The length of the CDR3 is 13 residues. The V end was cut by 5 bases, the J end by 0 bases, with 9 bases between. The CDR3 sequence is CASRDGSSYEQYF. The CDR3 bases are TGTGCCAGCAGGGATGGGAGCTCCTACGAGCAGTACTTC.